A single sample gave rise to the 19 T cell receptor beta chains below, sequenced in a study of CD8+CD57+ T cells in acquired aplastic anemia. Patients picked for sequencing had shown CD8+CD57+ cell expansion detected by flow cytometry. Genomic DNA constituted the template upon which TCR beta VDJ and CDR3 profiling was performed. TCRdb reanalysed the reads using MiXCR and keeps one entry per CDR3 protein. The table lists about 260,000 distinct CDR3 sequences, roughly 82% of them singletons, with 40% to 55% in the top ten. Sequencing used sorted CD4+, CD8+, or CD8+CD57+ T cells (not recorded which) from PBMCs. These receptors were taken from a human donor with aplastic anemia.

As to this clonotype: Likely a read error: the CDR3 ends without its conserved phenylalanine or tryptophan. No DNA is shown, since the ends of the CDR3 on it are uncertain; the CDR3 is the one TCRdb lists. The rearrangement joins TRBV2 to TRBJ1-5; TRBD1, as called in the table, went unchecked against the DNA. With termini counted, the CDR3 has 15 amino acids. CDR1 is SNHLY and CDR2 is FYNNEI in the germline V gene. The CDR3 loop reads CASGDGGTHTQHFHP.

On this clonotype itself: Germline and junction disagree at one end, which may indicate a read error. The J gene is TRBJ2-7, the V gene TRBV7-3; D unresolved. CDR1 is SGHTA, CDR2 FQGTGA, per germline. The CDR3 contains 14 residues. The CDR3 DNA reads TGTGCCACCAGCATAGATGCGCAGACCGACGCGCAGTACTTC. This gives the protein CATSIDAQTDAQYF.

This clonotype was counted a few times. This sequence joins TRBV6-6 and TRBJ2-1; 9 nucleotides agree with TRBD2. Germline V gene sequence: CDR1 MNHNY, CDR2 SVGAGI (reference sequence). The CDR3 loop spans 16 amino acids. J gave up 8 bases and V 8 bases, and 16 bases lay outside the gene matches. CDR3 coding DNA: TGTGCCAGCTTATTTCAAAGAAGCGGGGGGAGCGATGAGCAGTTCTTC. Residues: CASLFQRSGGSDEQFF.

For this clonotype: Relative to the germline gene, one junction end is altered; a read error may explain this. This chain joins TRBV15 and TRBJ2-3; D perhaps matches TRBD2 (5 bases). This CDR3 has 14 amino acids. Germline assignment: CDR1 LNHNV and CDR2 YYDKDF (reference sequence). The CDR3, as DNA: TGTGCCAGCAGCTGCCCCGGGGTAGCAGATACGCAGTATTTT. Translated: CASSCPGVADTQYF.

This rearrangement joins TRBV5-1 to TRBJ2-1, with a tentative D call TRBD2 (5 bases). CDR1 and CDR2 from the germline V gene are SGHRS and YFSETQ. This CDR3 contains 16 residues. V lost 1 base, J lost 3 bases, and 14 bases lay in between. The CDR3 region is CASSLYGAGDYNEQFF. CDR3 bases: TGCGCCAGCAGCTTGTACGGAGCCGGGGACTACAATGAGCAGTTCTTC. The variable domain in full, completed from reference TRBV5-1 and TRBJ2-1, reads KAGVTQTPRYLIKTRGQQVTLSCSPISGHRSVSWYQQTPGQGLQFLFEYFSETQRNKGNFPGRFSGRQFSNSRSEMNVSTLELGDSALYLCASSLYGAGDYNEQFFGPGTRLTVL.

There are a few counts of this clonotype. This chain's CDR3 is CAISPEGATDTQYF. The CDR3 nucleotides read TGTGCCATCAGTCCGGAAGGGGCCACAGATACGCAGTATTTT. The chain combines TRBV10-3 with TRBJ2-3, with D perhaps TRBD1 (5 bases). Germline loops: CDR1 ENHRY, CDR2 SYGVKD. The CDR3 is 14 amino acids. Trimming took off 5 bases at V and 2 bases at J, with 11 bases between the two ends.

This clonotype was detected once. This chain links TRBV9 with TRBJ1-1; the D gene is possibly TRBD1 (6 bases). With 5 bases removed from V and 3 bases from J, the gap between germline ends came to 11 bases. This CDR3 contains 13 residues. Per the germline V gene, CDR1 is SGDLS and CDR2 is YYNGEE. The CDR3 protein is CASSRGGYTEAFF. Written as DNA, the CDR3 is TGTGCCAGCAGTAGGGGGGGGTACACTGAAGCTTTCTTT.

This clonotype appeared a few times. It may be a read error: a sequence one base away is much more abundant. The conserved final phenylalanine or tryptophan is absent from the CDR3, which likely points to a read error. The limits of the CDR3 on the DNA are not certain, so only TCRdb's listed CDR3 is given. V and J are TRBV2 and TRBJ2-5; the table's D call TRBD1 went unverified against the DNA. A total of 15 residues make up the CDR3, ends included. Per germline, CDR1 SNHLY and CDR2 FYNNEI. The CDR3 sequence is CASSDGGIQEQFFGP.

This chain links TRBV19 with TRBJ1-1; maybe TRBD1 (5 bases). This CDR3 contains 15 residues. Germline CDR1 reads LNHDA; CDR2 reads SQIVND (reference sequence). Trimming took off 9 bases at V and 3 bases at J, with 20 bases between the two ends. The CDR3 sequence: CASSLDLTAYTEAFF. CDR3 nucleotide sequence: TGTGCCAGCAGCTTAGATCTGACAGCCTACACTGAAGCTTTCTTT.

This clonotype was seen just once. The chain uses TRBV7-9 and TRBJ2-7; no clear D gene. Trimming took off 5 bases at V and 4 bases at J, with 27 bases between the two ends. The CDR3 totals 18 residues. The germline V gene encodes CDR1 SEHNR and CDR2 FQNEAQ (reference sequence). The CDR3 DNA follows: TGTGCCAGCAGCGCAGTAGCAGAGACCCAGGCCTTCGCGTACGAGCAGTACGTC. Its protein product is CASSAVAETQAFAYEQYV.

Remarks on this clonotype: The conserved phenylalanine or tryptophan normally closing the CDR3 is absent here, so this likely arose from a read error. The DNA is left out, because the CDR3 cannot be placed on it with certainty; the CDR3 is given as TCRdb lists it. The CDR3 sequence: CASSPPRAYEQQY. This rearrangement joins TRBV7-8 to TRBJ2-7; the tabulated D call, TRBD1, remains unverified against the DNA. Germline values: CDR1 SGHVS, CDR2 FQNEAQ. Termini included, the CDR3 measures 13 amino acids.

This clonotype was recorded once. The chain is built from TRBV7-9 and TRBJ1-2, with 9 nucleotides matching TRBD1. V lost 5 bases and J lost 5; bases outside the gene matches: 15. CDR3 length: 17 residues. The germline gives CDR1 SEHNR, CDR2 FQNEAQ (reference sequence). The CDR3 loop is CASSRYRGPSGDYGYTF. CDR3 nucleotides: TGTGCCAGCAGCAGGTACAGGGGGCCCTCGGGAGATTATGGCTACACCTTC.

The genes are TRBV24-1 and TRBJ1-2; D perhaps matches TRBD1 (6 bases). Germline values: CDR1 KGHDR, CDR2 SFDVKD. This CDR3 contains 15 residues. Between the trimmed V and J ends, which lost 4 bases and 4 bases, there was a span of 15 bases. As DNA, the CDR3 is TGTGCCACCAGTGAGTCTCGAGGGGGTGTCTATGGCTACACCTTC. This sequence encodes CATSESRGGVYGYTF.

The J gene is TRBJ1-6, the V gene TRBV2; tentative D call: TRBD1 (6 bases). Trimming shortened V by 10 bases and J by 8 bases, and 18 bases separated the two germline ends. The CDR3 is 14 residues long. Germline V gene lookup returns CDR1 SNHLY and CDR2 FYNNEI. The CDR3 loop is CATRTTGGHSPLHF. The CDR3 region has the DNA TGTGCCACACGAACGACAGGCGGGCATTCACCCCTCCACTTT.

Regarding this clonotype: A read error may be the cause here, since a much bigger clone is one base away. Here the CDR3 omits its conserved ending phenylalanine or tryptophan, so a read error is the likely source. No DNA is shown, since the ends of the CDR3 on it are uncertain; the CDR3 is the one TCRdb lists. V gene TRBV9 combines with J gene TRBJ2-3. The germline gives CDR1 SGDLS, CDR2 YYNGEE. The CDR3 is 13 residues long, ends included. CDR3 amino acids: CASSEGSDTQYYV.

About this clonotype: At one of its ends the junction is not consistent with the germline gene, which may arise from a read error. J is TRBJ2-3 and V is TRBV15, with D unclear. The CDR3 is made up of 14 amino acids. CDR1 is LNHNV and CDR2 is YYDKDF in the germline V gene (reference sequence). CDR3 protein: CASSLVAGHETQYF. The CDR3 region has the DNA TGTGCCAGCAGCTTAGTGGCAGGTCACGAGACGCAGTATTTT.

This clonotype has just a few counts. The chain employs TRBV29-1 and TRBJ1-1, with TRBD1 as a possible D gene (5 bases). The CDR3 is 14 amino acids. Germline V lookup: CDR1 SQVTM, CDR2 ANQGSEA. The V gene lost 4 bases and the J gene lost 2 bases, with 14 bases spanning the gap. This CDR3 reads CSVGRKGVNTEAFF. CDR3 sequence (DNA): TGCAGCGTTGGAAGAAAAGGGGTCAACACTGAAGCTTTCTTT.

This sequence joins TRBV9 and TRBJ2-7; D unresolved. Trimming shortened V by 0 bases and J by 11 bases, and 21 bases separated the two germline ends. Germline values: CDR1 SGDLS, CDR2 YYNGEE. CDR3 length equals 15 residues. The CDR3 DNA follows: TGTGCCAGCAGCGTAGAGGACGGTCCCCTGTTGAAGAAGTACGTC. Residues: CASSVEDGPLLKKYV.

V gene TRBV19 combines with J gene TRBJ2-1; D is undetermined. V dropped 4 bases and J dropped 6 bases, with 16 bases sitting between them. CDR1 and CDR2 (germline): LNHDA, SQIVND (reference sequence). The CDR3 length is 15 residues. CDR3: CASSRAGGASNEQFF. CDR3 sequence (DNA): TGTGCCAGTAGTAGGGCTGGCGGAGCTTCCAATGAGCAGTTCTTC.